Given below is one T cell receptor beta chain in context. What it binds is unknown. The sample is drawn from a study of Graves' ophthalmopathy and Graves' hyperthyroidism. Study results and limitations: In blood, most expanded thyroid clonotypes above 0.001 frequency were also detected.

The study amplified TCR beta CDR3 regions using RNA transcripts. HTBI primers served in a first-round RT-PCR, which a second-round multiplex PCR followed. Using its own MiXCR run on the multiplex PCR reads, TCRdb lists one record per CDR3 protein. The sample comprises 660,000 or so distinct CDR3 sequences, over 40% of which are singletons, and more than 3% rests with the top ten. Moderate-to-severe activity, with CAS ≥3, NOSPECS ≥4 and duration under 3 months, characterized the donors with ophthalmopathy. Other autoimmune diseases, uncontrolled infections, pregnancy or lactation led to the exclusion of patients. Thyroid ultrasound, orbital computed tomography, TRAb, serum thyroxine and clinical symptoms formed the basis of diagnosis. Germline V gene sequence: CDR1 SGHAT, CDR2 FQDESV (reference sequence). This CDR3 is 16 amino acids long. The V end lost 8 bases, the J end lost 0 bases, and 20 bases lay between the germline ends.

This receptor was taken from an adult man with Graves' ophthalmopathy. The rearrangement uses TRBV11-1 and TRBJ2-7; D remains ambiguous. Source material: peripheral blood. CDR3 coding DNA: TGTGCCAGCCCCCAACCCGGTCAGGCGAGCTCCTACGAGCAGTACTTC. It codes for CASPQPGQASSYEQYF.